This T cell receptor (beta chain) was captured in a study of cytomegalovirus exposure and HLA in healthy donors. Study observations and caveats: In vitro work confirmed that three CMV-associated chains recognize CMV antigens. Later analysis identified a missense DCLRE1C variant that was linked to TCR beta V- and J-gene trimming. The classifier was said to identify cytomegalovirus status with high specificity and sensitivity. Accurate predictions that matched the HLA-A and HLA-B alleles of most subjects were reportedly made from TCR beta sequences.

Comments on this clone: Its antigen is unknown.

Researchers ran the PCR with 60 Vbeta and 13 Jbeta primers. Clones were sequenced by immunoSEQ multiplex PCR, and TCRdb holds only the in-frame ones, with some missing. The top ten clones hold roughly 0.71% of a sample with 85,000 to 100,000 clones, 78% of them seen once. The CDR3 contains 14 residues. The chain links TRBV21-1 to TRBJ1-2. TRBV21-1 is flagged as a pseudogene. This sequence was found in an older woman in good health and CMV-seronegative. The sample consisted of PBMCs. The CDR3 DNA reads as TGTGCCAGCGAACGAGAGGAGGTAAACTATGGCTACACCTTC. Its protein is CASEREEVNYGYTF.